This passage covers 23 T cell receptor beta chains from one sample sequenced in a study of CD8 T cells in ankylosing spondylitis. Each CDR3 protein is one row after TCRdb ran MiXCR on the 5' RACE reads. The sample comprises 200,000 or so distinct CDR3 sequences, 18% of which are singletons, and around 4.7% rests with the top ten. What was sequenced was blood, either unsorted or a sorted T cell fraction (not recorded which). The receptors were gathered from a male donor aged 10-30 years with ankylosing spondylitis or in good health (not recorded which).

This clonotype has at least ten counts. CDR3 sequence reads: CSVMETPSYEQYF. The CDR3 DNA follows: TGCAGCGTAATGGAGACCCCCTCCTACGAGCAGTACTTC. This chain links TRBV29-1 with TRBJ2-7; D remains ambiguous. The CDR3 has 13 residues. The germline gives CDR1 SQVTM, CDR2 ANQGSEA. Trimming cost V 6 bases and J 0 bases, with 12 bases left between them.

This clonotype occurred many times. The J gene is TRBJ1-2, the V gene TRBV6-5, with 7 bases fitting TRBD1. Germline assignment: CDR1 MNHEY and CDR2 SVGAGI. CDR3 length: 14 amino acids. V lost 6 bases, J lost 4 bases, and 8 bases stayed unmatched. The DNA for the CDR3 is TGTGCCAGCAGCCGTATCGGGACAGCCTATGGCTACACCTTC. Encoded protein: CASSRIGTAYGYTF.

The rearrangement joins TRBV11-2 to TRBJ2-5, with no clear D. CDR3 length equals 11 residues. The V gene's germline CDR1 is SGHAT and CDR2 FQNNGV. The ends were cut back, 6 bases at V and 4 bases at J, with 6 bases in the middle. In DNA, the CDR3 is TGTGCCAGCAGGATGAGAGAGACCCAGTACTTC. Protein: CASRMRETQYF.

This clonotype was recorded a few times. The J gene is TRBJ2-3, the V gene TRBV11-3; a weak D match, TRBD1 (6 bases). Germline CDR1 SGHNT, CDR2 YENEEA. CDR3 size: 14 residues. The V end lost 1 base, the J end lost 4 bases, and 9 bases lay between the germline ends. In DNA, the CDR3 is TGTGCCAGCAGCTTAGCGGACAGTTCAGATACGCAGTATTTT. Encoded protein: CASSLADSSDTQYF.

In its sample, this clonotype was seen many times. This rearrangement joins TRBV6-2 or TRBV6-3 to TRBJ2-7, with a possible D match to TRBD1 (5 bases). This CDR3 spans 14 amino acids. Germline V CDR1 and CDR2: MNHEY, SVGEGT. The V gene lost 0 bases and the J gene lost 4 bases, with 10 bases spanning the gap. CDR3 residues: CASSYSGQGYEQYF. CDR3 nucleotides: TGTGCCAGCAGTTACTCCGGGCAGGGATACGAGCAGTACTTC.

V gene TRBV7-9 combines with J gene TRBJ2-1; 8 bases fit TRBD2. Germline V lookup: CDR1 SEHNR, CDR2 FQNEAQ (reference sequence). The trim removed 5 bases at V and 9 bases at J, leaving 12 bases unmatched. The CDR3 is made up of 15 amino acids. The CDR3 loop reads CASSPIGTSLGEQFF. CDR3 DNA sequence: TGTGCCAGCAGCCCGATAGGGACTAGTTTAGGTGAGCAGTTCTTC.

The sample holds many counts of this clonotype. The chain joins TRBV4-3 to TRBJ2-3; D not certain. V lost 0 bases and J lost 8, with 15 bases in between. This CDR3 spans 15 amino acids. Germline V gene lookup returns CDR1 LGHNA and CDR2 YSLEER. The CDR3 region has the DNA TGCGCCAGCAGCCAAGATCGCTTGCATTATGGTACGCAGTATTTT. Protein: CASSQDRLHYGTQYF.

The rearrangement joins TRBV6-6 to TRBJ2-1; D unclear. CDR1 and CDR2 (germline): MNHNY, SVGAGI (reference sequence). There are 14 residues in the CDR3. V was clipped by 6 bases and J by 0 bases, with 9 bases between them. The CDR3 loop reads CASSSVSSYNEQFF. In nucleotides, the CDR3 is TGTGCCAGCAGCTCCGTTAGCTCCTACAATGAGCAGTTCTTC.

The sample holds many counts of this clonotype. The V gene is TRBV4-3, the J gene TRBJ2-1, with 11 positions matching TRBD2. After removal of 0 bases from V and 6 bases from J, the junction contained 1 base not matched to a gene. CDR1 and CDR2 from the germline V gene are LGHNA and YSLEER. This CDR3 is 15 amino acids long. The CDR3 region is CASSQEGLAANEQFF. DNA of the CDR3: TGCGCCAGCAGCCAAGAGGGACTAGCGGCCAATGAGCAGTTCTTC.

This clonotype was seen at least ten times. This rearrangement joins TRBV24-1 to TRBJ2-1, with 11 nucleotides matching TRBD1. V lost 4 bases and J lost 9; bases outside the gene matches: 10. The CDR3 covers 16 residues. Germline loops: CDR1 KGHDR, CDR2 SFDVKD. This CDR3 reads CATSDRGTGGMTEQFF. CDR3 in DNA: TGTGCCACCAGTGACCGCGGGACAGGGGGAATGACTGAGCAGTTCTTC.

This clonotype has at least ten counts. CDR3 nucleotides: TGTGCCATCAGGGACTCGACAGGACCCAATCAGCCCCAGCATTTT. Translation gives CAIRDSTGPNQPQHF. The chain recombines TRBV10-3 with TRBJ1-5, with D possibly matching TRBD1 (6 bases). Germline V gene data show CDR1 as ENHRY and CDR2 as SYGVKD. Trimming removed 6 bases from V and 3 bases from J, with 15 bases in between. The CDR3 runs to 15 residues.

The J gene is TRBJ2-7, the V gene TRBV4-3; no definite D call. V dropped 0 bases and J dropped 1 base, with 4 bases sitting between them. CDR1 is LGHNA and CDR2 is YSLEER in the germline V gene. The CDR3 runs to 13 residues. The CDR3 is CASSQELSYEQYF. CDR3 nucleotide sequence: TGCGCCAGCAGCCAAGAATTGTCCTACGAGCAGTACTTC.

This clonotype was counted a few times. CDR3 in amino acids: CSVGRGQNTGELFF. DNA of the CDR3: TGCAGCGTTGGGAGAGGACAGAACACCGGGGAGCTGTTTTTT. The chain uses TRBV29-1 and TRBJ2-2, with a weak D call TRBD1 (5 bases). With 4 bases removed from V and 1 base from J, the gap between germline ends came to 10 bases. The CDR3 loop spans 14 amino acids. Germline-derived CDR1 and CDR2 are SQVTM and ANQGSEA.

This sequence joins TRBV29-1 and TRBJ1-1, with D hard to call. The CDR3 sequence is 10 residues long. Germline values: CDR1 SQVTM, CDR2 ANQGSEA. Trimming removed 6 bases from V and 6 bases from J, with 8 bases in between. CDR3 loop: CSVQKAEAFF. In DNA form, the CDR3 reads TGCAGCGTGCAAAAGGCTGAAGCTTTCTTT.

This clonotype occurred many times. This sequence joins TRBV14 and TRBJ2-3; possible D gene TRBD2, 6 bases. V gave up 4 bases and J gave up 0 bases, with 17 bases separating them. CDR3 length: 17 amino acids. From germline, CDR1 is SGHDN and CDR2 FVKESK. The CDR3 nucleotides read TGTGCCAGCAGCCCTCTTCCGGGGGACGGAAGCACAGATACGCAGTATTTT. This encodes CASSPLPGDGSTDTQYF. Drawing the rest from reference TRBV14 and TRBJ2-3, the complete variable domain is EAGVTQFPSHSVIEKGQTVTLRCDPISGHDNLYWYRRVMGKEIKFLLHFVKESKQDESGMPNNRFLAERTGGTYSTLKVQPAELEDSGVYFCASSPLPGDGSTDTQYFGPGTRLTVL.

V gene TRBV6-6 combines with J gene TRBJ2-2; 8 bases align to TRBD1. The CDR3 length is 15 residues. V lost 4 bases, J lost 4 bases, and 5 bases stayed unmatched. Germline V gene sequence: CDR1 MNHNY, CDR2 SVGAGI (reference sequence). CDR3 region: CASSLDRGGTGELFF. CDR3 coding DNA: TGTGCCAGCAGTTTAGACAGGGGAGGCACCGGGGAGCTGTTTTTT.

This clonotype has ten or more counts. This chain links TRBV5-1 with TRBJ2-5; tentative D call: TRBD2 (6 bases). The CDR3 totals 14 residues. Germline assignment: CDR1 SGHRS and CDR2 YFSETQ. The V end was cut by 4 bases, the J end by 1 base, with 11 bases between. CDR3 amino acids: CASSVWTTQETQYF. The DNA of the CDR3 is TGCGCCAGCAGCGTCTGGACTACCCAAGAGACCCAGTACTTC.

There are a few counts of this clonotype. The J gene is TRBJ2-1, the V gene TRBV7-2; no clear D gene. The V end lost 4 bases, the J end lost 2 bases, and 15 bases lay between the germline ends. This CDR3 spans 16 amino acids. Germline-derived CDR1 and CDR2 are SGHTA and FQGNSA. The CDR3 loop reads CASSSPRGRAYNEQFF. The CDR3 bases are TGTGCCAGCAGCTCGCCTCGCGGCAGAGCCTACAATGAGCAGTTCTTC.

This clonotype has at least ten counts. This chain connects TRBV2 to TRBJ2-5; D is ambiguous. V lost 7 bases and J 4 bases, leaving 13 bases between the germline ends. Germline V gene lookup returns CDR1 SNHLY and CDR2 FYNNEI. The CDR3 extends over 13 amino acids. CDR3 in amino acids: CASKSGLRETQYF. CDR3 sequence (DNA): TGTGCCAGCAAGTCGGGCCTCCGAGAGACCCAGTACTTC.

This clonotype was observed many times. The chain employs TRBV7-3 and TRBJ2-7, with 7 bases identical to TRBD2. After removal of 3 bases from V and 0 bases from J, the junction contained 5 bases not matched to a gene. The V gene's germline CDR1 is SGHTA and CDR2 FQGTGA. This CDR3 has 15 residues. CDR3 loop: CASSFSSGDSYEQYF. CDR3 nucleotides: TGTGCCAGCAGCTTTAGCAGCGGGGACTCCTACGAGCAGTACTTC.

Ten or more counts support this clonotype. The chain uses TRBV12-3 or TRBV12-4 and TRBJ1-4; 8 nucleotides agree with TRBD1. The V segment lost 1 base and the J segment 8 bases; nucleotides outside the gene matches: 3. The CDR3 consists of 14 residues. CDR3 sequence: CASSLETGGEKLFF. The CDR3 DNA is TGTGCCAGCAGTTTAGAAACAGGGGGAGAAAAACTGTTTTTT.

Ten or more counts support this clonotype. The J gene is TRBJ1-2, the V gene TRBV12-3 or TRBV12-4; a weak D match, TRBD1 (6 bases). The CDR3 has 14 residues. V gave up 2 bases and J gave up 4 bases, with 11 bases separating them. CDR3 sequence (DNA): TGTGCCAGCAGTTTATCAGGGGCTCGCTATGGCTACACCTTC. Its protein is CASSLSGARYGYTF.

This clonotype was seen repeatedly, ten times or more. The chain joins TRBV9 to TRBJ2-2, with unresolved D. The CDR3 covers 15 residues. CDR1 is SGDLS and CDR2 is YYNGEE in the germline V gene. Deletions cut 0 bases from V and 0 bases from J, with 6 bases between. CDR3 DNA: TGTGCCAGCAGCGTAGGCGGCACGAACACCGGGGAGCTGTTTTTT. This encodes CASSVGGTNTGELFF.